This TCR beta chain was recovered during a study of radiotherapy plus CTLA-4 blockade in lung cancer. The CDR3 runs 14 residues. Germline V gene sequence: CDR1 SGHAT, CDR2 FQNNGV. Trimming removed 1 base at V and 0 bases at J, with 7 bases between. Alongside CTLA-4 blockade with ipilimumab, patients with chemo-refractory metastatic non-small-cell lung cancer received focal radiation. The assay was immunoSEQ multiplex PCR, and TCRdb's table has in-frame clones only and misses some. Among tens of thousands of clones, 70% to 80% were seen once, and the ten largest hold about 15%. The specimen was peripheral blood, collected from a patient treated with radiotherapy plus ipilimumab. The chain recombines TRBV11-2 with TRBJ2-7; D unresolved. The receptor comes from a human donor with non-small cell lung cancer whose response to radiotherapy plus ipilimumab could not be evaluated. Some clones in this sample may be carry-over from other donors' samples. The CDR3 coding sequence is TGTGCCAGCAGCTTAGGACAAATCTCCTACGAGCAGTACTTC. Translation: CASSLGQISYEQYF.